A single sample is the source of the 31 T cell receptor beta chains below, sequenced in a study of early T cells in non-severe SARS-CoV-2 infection (dated by TCRdb to 2020 to 2022). Library prep was done by 5' RACE. Reads for this sample came from a NextSeq 500. TCRdb handled the public reads itself, with Q25 trimming in fastp and clone calling in MiXCR, and kept productive beta chains. Records with the same CDR3 protein are collapsed into one entry carrying the most frequent genes and DNA. This sample holds about 98,000 distinct CDR3 sequences; 9.5% to 12% were observed only once. The ten largest clones take up approximately 5.3% of the sample. Material for sequencing was whole blood. Receptors were obtained from an adult who was a healthcare worker with PCR-confirmed SARS-CoV-2 infection or an uninfected control (not recorded which).

Concerning this clonotype: The junction shows a germline mismatch at one end, possibly a read error. The chain joins TRBV20-1 to TRBJ2-7; a possible D gene is TRBD2 (5 bases). The CDR3 contains 14 residues. Looked up from germline, CDR1 is DFQATT and CDR2 is SNEGSKA (reference sequence). The CDR3 DNA sequence: TGCAGCGGGGTCACTAGAGTTCCCCCCTACGAACAGTACTTC. Translated, it gives CSGVTRVPPYEQYF.

The chain is built from TRBV7-6 and TRBJ2-4; D tentatively reads TRBD1 or TRBD2 (6 bases each). This CDR3 has 15 residues. Germline lookup yields CDR1 SGHVS and CDR2 FNYEAQ. Trimming stripped 6 bases from V and 5 bases from J, with 17 bases between. The CDR3 loop is CASSPVGGMENIQYF. The CDR3 DNA reads TGTGCCAGCAGTCCAGTGGGGGGCATGGAAAACATTCAGTACTTC. The complete variable domain, with remaining parts taken from reference TRBV7-6 and TRBJ2-4, reads GAGVSQSPRYKVTKRGQDVALRCDPISGHVSLYWYRQALGQGPEFLTYFNYEAQQDKSGLPNDRFSAERPEGSISTLTIQRTEQRDSAMYRCASSPVGGMENIQYFGAGTRLSVL.

This clonotype was counted at least ten times. The genes are TRBV20-1 and TRBJ1-5, with 8 bases identical to TRBD1. Germline V gives CDR1 DFQATT, CDR2 SNEGSKA (reference sequence). This CDR3 contains 16 residues. V shed 0 bases, J shed 6 bases, and the junction held 10 bases outside the gene matches. This CDR3 is CSARDFSTGESQPQHF. The CDR3 DNA reads as TGCAGTGCTAGAGATTTTTCGACAGGGGAAAGTCAGCCCCAGCATTTT.

A few counts support this clonotype. The rearrangement links TRBV19 to TRBJ1-2; the D is unclear. V lost 6 bases, J lost 2 bases, and 13 bases lay in between. The CDR3 runs 14 residues. Germline values: CDR1 LNHDA, CDR2 SQIVND (reference sequence). Written as DNA, the CDR3 is TGTGCCAGTAGGGAACCGACAACGAACTATGGCTACACCTTC. Translation gives CASREPTTNYGYTF.

At least ten counts were recorded for this clonotype. This rearrangement joins TRBV29-1 to TRBJ2-3, with D uncertain. Germline V gene lookup returns CDR1 SQVTM and CDR2 ANQGSEA. Trimming left V 7 bases short and J 3 bases short, with 8 bases between. The CDR3 covers 11 residues. This CDR3 is CSAKRTDTQYF. CDR3 DNA: TGCAGCGCGAAGAGAACAGATACGCAGTATTTT.

This clonotype was detected ten times or more. The CDR3 loop is CSAREVNSPLHF. DNA for the CDR3: TGCAGTGCTAGGGAAGTTAATTCACCCCTCCACTTT. The chain joins TRBV20-1 to TRBJ1-6; D unresolved. Trimming took 3 bases from V and 6 from J, leaving 6 bases between them. CDR3 size: 12 residues. Germline CDR1 DFQATT, CDR2 SNEGSKA (reference sequence).

This clonotype occurred a few times. The chain uses TRBV20-1 and TRBJ1-2; no firm D call. The CDR3 consists of 15 residues. Germline CDR1 reads DFQATT; CDR2 reads SNEGSKA (reference sequence). The V gene lost 0 bases and the J gene lost 5 bases, with 16 bases spanning the gap. In DNA, the CDR3 is TGCAGTGCTAGAGATATCCCGGCGGAGAAGTATGGCTACACCTTC. As protein: CSARDIPAEKYGYTF.

This clonotype has a handful of counts. CDR3 coding DNA: TGTGCCAGCAGTTCAACAGGGCCTGAAGCTTTCTTT. Amino acids: CASSSTGPEAFF. The rearrangement links TRBV6-6 to TRBJ1-1; possibly TRBD1 for D (6 bases). The CDR3 contains 12 residues. Germline V CDR1 and CDR2: MNHNY, SVGAGI (reference sequence). Between the trimmed V and J ends, which lost 4 bases and 6 bases, there was a span of 9 bases.

This clonotype showed up just a few times. The chain has TRBV5-1 and TRBJ1-5; a weak D match, TRBD1 (6 bases). Germline CDR1 reads SGHRS; CDR2 reads YFSETQ. Trimming shortened V by 4 bases and J by 0 bases, and 11 bases separated the two germline ends. This CDR3 is 15 amino acids long. The CDR3 DNA reads as TGCGCCAGCAGCCCACAGGGATATAGCAATCAGCCCCAGCATTTT. Translating it yields CASSPQGYSNQPQHF.

This sequence joins TRBV9 and TRBJ1-5; no reliable D call. Looked up from germline, CDR1 is SGDLS and CDR2 is YYNGEE. Trimming stripped 0 bases from V and 9 bases from J, with 7 bases between. There are 12 residues in the CDR3. CDR3 in DNA: TGTGCCAGCAGCGTAGAAGGAGGGCCCCAGCATTTT. It translates to CASSVEGGPQHF.

This clonotype was recorded a few times. The chain employs TRBV5-1 and TRBJ1-1; maybe TRBD1 (6 bases). This CDR3 has 15 amino acids. Per the germline V gene, CDR1 is SGHRS and CDR2 is YFSETQ. V gave up 4 bases and J gave up 1 base, with 14 bases separating them. The CDR3 coding sequence is TGCGCCAGCAGCCGCCTACCGACAGGGAACACTGAAGCTTTCTTT. Protein sequence: CASSRLPTGNTEAFF.

This clonotype was seen ten or more times. The chain joins TRBV20-1 to TRBJ1-6; D is uncertain. V was cut by 5 bases and J by 8 bases, with 16 bases left in between. The CDR3 is 14 residues long. Germline lookup yields CDR1 DFQATT and CDR2 SNEGSKA (reference sequence). The CDR3 reads CSAALERRDSPLHF. The DNA for the CDR3 is TGCAGTGCTGCCTTGGAAAGAAGGGATTCACCCCTCCACTTT.

There are many counts of this clonotype. The gene calls are TRBV3-1 and TRBJ1-2; no reliable D call. From germline, CDR1 is LGHDT and CDR2 YNNKEL (reference sequence). The CDR3 extends over 15 amino acids. V was pared by 3 bases and J by 6 bases, with 17 bases between. The CDR3 loop is CASSQWVGPPDGYTF. DNA of the CDR3: TGTGCCAGCAGCCAGTGGGTCGGTCCCCCGGATGGCTACACCTTC.

The rearrangement joins TRBV29-1 to TRBJ2-1; D gene uncertain. The CDR3 has 13 amino acids. Germline-derived CDR1 and CDR2 are SQVTM and ANQGSEA. V lost 5 bases and J 4 bases, leaving 12 bases between the germline ends. The CDR3 DNA is TGCAGCGTTAGTTCGACCTTATACAATGAGCAGTTCTTC. This codes for CSVSSTLYNEQFF.

This clonotype has ten or more counts. The chain couples TRBV7-9 to TRBJ2-3, with TRBD1 matching over 9 bases. Germline assignment: CDR1 SEHNR and CDR2 FQNEAQ (reference sequence). J was trimmed by 6 bases and V by 4 bases; bases with no gene match: 5. The CDR3 sequence is 14 residues long. CDR3: CASSSTGGADTQYF. The CDR3 DNA follows: TGTGCCAGCAGCTCGACAGGGGGAGCGGATACGCAGTATTTT.

The chain uses TRBV4-1 and TRBJ1-2; D remains unclear. CDR1 is MGHRA, CDR2 YSYEKL, per germline. This CDR3 spans 15 amino acids. Trimming cost V 0 bases and J 0 bases, with 8 bases left between them. The CDR3 is CASSQEYGANYGYTF. The CDR3 bases are TGCGCCAGCAGCCAAGAATACGGGGCTAACTATGGCTACACCTTC.

This chain connects TRBV29-1 to TRBJ2-3; D is unclear. This CDR3 is built from 14 residues. V was cut by 4 bases and J by 2 bases, with 13 bases left in between. The germline CDR1 and CDR2 sequences are SQVTM and ANQGSEA. The CDR3 sequence is CSVADRSDTDTQYF. The CDR3 DNA follows: TGCAGCGTTGCTGACCGGTCCGACACAGATACGCAGTATTTT.

This clonotype was recorded a few times. The chain carries TRBV20-1 and TRBJ2-3; D may be TRBD1 (5 bases). V was clipped by 4 bases and J by 1 base, with 12 bases between them. Germline V gene sequence: CDR1 DFQATT, CDR2 SNEGSKA (reference sequence). CDR3 length: 14 residues. For the CDR3, the DNA is TGCAGTGCTAAAAGGGGCGCGGGCACAGATACGCAGTATTTT. It translates to CSAKRGAGTDTQYF.

CDR3 in amino acids: CASSLVSGAGNTIYF. Written as DNA, the CDR3 is TGCGCCAGCAGTCTGGTGTCGGGCGCTGGAAACACCATATATTTT. This rearrangement joins TRBV5-1 to TRBJ1-3, with unresolved D. This CDR3 spans 15 amino acids. Germline V gene lookup returns CDR1 SGHRS and CDR2 YFSETQ. Trimming took off 5 bases at V and 2 bases at J, with 14 bases between the two ends.

This clonotype has just a few counts. The genes are TRBV7-9 and TRBJ1-2; the D is unclear. This CDR3 is 16 amino acids long. The germline V and J ends were trimmed by 1 base and 2 bases, with 14 bases remaining between them. The germline V gene encodes CDR1 SEHNR and CDR2 FQNEAQ (reference sequence). CDR3 sequence: CASSLGRQTGNYGYTF. The CDR3 DNA is TGTGCCAGCAGCTTAGGACGACAAACTGGAAACTATGGCTACACCTTC. The full variable domain, with the rest looked up from reference TRBV7-9 and TRBJ1-2, is DTGVSQNPRHKITKRGQNVTFRCDPISEHNRLYWYRQTLGQGPEFLTYFQNEAQLEKSRLLSDRFSAERPKGSFSTLEIQRTEQGDSAMYLCASSLGRQTGNYGYTFGSGTRLTVV.

This clonotype was detected many times. This sequence joins TRBV5-1 and TRBJ2-7, with D possibly matching TRBD2 (6 bases). The CDR3 runs to 14 residues. CDR1 and CDR2 (germline): SGHRS, YFSETQ. Trimming took off 4 bases at V and 3 bases at J, with 14 bases between the two ends. The CDR3, as DNA: TGCGCCAGCAGCCCCTCGGGGGTTAACTACGAGCAGTACTTC. Protein product: CASSPSGVNYEQYF.

V usage is TRBV5-1 and J usage is TRBJ2-7; D might be TRBD2 (5 bases). Trimming took 0 bases from V and 0 from J, leaving 13 bases between them. Per the germline V gene, CDR1 is SGHRS and CDR2 is YFSETQ. The CDR3 runs 16 residues. The chain's CDR3 is CASSLGGNVPSYEQYF. The CDR3 DNA sequence: TGCGCCAGCAGCTTGGGAGGGAATGTTCCCTCCTACGAGCAGTACTTC.

This rearrangement joins TRBV29-1 to TRBJ2-1, with 8 bases that match TRBD2. The CDR3 totals 14 residues. The germline V gene has CDR1 SQVTM and CDR2 ANQGSEA. The ends lost 5 bases at V and 4 bases at J; junction bases unmatched: 7. CDR3 sequence (DNA): TGCAGCGTTCTGACTAGCGAGGTATACAATGAGCAGTTCTTC. Its protein is CSVLTSEVYNEQFF.

Concerning this clonotype: A clone one base away is much larger, so this may be a read error. The conserved phenylalanine or tryptophan is not found at the CDR3 terminus, so this likely reflects a read error. V is TRBV7-9 and J is TRBJ2-1, with TRBD2 matching over 7 bases. CDR3 length: 17 residues. Losses at the gene ends were 4 bases for V and 0 bases for J; bases not matched to a gene: 9. Germline CDR1 is SEHNR and CDR2 is FQNEAQ (reference sequence). The CDR3 protein is CASSSTGRRSSYNEQFS. The CDR3 region has the DNA TGTGCCAGCAGCTCAACCGGGAGGAGGAGCTCCTACAATGAGCAGTTCTCC.

The table lists this clonotype with a few counts. The gene calls are TRBV5-1 and TRBJ2-1; weak D call: TRBD1 (6 bases). The germline V gene encodes CDR1 SGHRS and CDR2 YFSETQ. V gave up 6 bases and J gave up 0 bases, with 22 bases separating them. CDR3 length equals 18 residues. CDR3 coding DNA: TGCGCCAGCATTAGGGGGACCACCATCTCTAGCTCCTACAATGAGCAGTTCTTC. Protein product: CASIRGTTISSSYNEQFF.

The rearrangement links TRBV9 to TRBJ2-5, with D possibly being TRBD1 or TRBD2 (5 bases each). CDR1 SGDLS and CDR2 YYNGEE come from the germline V gene. Trimming left V 2 bases short and J 5 bases short, with 16 bases between. CDR3 length: 15 amino acids. The CDR3 DNA follows: TGTGCCAGCAGCGTTGCCCAGATATGGGGGGAGACCCAGTACTTC. This codes for CASSVAQIWGETQYF.

This clonotype was seen only a few times. The chain employs TRBV5-4 and TRBJ1-1; D is unclear. This CDR3 comprises 13 residues. Germline CDR1 SGHNT, CDR2 YYREEE (reference sequence). V was trimmed by 1 base and J by 0 bases, leaving 4 bases between them. The CDR3 sequence is CASSLWVNTEAFF. As DNA, the CDR3 is TGTGCCAGCAGCTTGTGGGTGAACACTGAAGCTTTCTTT.

This clonotype has at least ten counts. This chain joins TRBV12-3 or TRBV12-4 and TRBJ1-1, with D possibly being TRBD1 (6 bases). The CDR3 runs 14 residues. V dropped 1 base and J dropped 4 bases, with 10 bases sitting between them. Here the CDR3 reads CASSLGGGGTEAFF. CDR3 DNA: TGTGCCAGCAGTTTAGGTGGAGGGGGCACTGAAGCTTTCTTT.

The chain has TRBV27 and TRBJ1-1; 10 nucleotides line up with TRBD1. The CDR3 spans 15 residues. Germline V gives CDR1 MNHEY, CDR2 SMNVEV (reference sequence). Trimming at V came to 6 bases and at J to 6 bases, leaving 10 bases not matched to a gene. The CDR3 loop is CASSLGDRGYAEAFF. CDR3 DNA sequence: TGTGCCAGCAGCCTTGGGGACAGGGGTTACGCTGAAGCTTTCTTT.

This clonotype was detected a few times. The chain couples TRBV20-1 to TRBJ1-1; D unclear. CDR1 is DFQATT and CDR2 is SNEGSKA in the germline V gene (reference sequence). The V gene lost 1 base and the J gene lost 4 bases, with 13 bases spanning the gap. This CDR3 comprises 14 residues. The CDR3 is CSARGRLSRTEAFF. The CDR3 DNA is TGCAGTGCTAGAGGCCGCCTGAGCCGCACTGAAGCTTTCTTT.

This rearrangement joins TRBV4-1 to TRBJ2-7, with D tentatively TRBD1 (6 bases). Looked up from germline, CDR1 is MGHRA and CDR2 is YSYEKL. This CDR3 comprises 14 residues. The ends were cut back, 1 base at V and 6 bases at J, with 13 bases in the middle. CDR3 nucleotide sequence: TGCGCCAGCAGCCAAGGTCAGGGGTCCCTCGAGCAGTACTTC. It is translated as CASSQGQGSLEQYF.